The entry that follows covers one T cell receptor beta chain sequence. Antigen specificity is unknown. The sample belongs to a study of cytomegalovirus exposure and HLA in healthy donors. Study-wide results and caveats: Sequencing artifact likely explains a cluster of highly shared sequence variants. A missense variant in DCLRE1C was later tied to TCR beta V- and J-gene trimming. Equally common other TCR beta chains were less clonally expanded than HLA-associated ones, a later analysis found. A later analysis associated some 16,000 TCR beta sequences with HLA alleles at a 0.05 false discovery rate.

From germline, CDR1 is SGHRS and CDR2 YFSETQ. Trimming shortened V by 3 bases and J by 2 bases, and 19 bases separated the two germline ends. This CDR3 spans 17 amino acids. Both 60 Vbeta primers and 13 Jbeta primers went into the PCR. TCRdb's copy holds only in-frame clones and misses some; the assay was immunoSEQ multiplex PCR. The sample gives hundreds of thousands of clones, 80% to 90% of which show up once; more than 2% is in the top ten. The sample comprised PBMCs. This clonotype was sampled from a woman aged 18 to 35 in good health and CMV-seronegative. The gene calls are TRBV5-1 and TRBJ2-3, with D maybe TRBD1 (6 bases). The chain's CDR3 is CASSYLTGRVLTDTQYF. CDR3 DNA: TGCGCCAGCAGCTACCTTACAGGGCGGGTTCTCACAGATACGCAGTATTTT.